The T cell receptor beta chain described here comes from a study of OX40 agonist ivuxolimab in advanced cancers. Whole-study results and caveats: Normalized T-cell clonal expansion was also low in a subset of nonresponders. In the 0.1 to 3.0 mg/kg range, CD4+ and CD8+ blood T cells had expanded clonally by week 6.

The germline V gene has CDR1 MDHEN and CDR2 SYDVKM. The CDR3 is made up of 12 amino acids. With 5 bases removed from V and 9 bases from J, the gap between germline ends came to 11 bases. The protocol was immunoSEQ multiplex PCR, while the TCRdb copy is restricted to in-frame clones and leaves out a portion. The data hold around 83,000 clones, with 90% to 95% observed a single time. A word on this clone: Its specificity is not known.

The V gene is TRBV28, the J gene TRBJ2-1, with a weak D call TRBD1 (6 bases). This clonotype was sampled from an adult with an advanced solid tumor such as melanoma, head and neck, liver or kidney cancer. The sample in question was CD4+ or CD8+ T cells sorted from blood, obtained in a trial of the OX40 agonist ivuxolimab. The CDR3 DNA sequence: TGTGCCAGCAGTATACAGGGTAGTGAGCAGTTCTTC. It specifies CASSIQGSEQFF.